This T cell receptor (beta chain) was sequenced in a study of blood T cells in healthy people across ages. Study-level results: Donors of long life had a larger count of naive CD4+ cells and greater diversity than aged donors. The study regarded diversity estimates from one million T cells as underestimates.

As regards this clonotype: No antigen is known for it.

This CDR3 region has 16 residues. Trimming shortened V by 4 bases and J by 0 bases, and 14 bases separated the two germline ends. CDR1 is WNHNN and CDR2 is SYGVQD in the germline V gene (reference sequence). Then a second PCR, running roughly 7 to 11 cycles, was carried out with a sample-barcoded 5' primer and a J-beta primer mix. TCRdb reprocessed the 5' RACE reads via MiXCR and lists one record per CDR3 protein. This table holds over a million distinct CDR3 sequences, 42% found once. This TCR came from a woman in her late teens or twenties in good health. V and J are TRBV10-1 and TRBJ2-3; no definite D call. Sequenced: blood. CDR3 nucleotide sequence: TGCGCCAGCAGTGCTCGACTTGCTACTAGCACAGATACGCAGTATTTT. Translating gives CASSARLATSTDTQYF.